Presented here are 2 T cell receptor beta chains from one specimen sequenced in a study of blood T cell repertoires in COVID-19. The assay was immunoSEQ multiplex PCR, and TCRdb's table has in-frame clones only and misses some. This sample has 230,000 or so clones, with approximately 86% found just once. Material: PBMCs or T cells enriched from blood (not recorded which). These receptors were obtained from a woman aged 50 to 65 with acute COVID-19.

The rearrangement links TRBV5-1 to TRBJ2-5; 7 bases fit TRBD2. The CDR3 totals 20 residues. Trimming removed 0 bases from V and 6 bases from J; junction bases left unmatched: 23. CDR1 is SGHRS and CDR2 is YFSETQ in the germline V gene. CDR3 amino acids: CASSLVALVGGRGERKTQYF. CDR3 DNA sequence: TGCGCCAGCAGCTTGGTTGCCTTAGTAGGCGGGAGAGGGGAGAGGAAGACCCAGTACTTC.

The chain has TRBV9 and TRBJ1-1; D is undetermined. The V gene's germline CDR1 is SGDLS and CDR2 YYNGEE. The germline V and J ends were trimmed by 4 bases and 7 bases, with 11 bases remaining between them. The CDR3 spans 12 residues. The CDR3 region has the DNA TGTGCCAGCAGCACCCGACTAGGTGAAGCTTTCTTT. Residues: CASSTRLGEAFF.